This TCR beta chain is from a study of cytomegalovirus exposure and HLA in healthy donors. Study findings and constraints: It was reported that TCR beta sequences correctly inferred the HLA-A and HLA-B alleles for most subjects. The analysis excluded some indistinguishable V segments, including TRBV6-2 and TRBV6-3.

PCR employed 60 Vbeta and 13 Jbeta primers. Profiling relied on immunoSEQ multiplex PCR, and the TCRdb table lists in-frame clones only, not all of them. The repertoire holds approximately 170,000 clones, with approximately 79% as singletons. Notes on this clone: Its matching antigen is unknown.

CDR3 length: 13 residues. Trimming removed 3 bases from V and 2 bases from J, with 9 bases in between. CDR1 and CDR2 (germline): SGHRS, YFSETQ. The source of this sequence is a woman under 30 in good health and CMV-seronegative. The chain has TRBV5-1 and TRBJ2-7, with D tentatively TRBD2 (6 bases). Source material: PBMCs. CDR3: CASSSGGAYEQYF. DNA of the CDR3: TGCGCCAGCAGCTCTGGCGGGGCCTACGAGCAGTACTTC.